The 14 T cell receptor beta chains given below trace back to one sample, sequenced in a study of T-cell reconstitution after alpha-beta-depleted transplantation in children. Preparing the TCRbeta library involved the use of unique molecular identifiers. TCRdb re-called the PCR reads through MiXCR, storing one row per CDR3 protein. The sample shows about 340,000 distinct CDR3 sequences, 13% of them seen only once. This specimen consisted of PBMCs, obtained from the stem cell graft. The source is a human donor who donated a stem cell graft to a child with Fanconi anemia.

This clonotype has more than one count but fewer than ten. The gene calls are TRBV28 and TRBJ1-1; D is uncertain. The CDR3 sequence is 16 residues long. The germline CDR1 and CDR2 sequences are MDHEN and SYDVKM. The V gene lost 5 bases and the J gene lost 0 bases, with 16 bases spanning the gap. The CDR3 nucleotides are TGTGCCAGCAGTCCTATATCCCCGGGGATGAACACTGAAGCTTTCTTT. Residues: CASSPISPGMNTEAFF.

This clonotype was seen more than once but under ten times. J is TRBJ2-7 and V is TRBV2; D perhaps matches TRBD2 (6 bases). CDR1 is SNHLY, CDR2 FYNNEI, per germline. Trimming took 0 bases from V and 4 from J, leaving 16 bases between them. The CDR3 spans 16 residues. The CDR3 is CASSEAVSGFLYEQYV. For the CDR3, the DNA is TGTGCCAGCAGTGAAGCAGTGAGCGGGTTTCTGTACGAGCAGTACGTC.

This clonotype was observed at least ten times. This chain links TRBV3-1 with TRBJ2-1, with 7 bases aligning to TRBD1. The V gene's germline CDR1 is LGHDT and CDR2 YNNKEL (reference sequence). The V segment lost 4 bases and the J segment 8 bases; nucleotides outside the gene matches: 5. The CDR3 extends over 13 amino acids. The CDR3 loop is CASSLLDRDEQFF. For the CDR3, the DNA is TGTGCCAGCAGCCTTTTAGACAGGGATGAGCAGTTCTTC.

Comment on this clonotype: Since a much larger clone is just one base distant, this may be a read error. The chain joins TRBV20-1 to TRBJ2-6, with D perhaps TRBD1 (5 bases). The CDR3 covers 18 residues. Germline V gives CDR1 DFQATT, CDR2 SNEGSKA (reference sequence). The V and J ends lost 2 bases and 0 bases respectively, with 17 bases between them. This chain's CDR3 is CSARQYQGSLSGANVLTF. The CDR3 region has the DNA TGCAGTGCTAGACAGTATCAGGGATCCCTCTCTGGGGCCAACGTCCTGACTTTC.

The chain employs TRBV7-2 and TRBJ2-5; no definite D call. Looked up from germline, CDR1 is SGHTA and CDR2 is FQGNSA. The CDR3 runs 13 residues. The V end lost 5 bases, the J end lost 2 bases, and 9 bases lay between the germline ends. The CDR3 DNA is TGTGCCAGCAGCCGACGGTCTCAAGAGACCCAGTACTTC. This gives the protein CASSRRSQETQYF. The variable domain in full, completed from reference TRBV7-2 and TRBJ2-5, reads GAGVSQSPSNKVTEKGKDVELRCDPISGHTALYWYRQSLGQGLEFLIYFQGNSAPDKSGLPSDRFSAERTGGSVSTLTIQRTQQEDSAVYLCASSRRSQETQYFGPGTRLLVL.

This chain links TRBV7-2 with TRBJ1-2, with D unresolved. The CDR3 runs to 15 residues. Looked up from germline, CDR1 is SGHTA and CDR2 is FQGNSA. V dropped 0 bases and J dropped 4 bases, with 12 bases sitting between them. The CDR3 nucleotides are TGTGCCAGCAGCTTAGCGCCCGGACTGATCTATGGCTACACCTTC. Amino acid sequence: CASSLAPGLIYGYTF.

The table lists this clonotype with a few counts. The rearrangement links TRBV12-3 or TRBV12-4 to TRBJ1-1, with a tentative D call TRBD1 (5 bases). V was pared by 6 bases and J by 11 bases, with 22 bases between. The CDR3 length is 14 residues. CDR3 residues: CASSLRGVEGNAFF. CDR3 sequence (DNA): TGTGCCAGCAGCCTTCGAGGGGTCGAGGGGAACGCTTTCTTT.

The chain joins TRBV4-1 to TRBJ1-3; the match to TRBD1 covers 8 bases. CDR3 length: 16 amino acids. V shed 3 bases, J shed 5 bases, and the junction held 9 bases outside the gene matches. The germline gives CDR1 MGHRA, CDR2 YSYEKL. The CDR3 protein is CASSHPRAGGRNTIYF. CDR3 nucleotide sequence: TGCGCCAGCAGCCACCCCAGGGCAGGGGGCCGAAACACCATATATTTT.

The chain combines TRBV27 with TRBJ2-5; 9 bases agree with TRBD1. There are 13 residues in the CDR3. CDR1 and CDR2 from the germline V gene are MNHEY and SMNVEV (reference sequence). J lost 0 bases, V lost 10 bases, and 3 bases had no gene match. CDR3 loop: CATGTGNQETQYF. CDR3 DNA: TGTGCCACGGGGACAGGGAACCAAGAGACCCAGTACTTC.

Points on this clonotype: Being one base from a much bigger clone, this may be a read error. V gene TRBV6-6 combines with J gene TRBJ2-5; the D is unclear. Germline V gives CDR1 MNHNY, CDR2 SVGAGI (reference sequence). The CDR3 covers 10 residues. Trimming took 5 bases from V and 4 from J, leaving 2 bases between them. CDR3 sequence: CASSAETQYF. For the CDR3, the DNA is TGTGCCAGCAGTGCAGAGACCCAGTACTTC.

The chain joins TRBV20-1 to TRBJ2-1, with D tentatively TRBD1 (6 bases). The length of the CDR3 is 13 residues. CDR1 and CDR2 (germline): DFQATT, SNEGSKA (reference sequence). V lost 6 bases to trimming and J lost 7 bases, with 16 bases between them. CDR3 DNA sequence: TGCAGTGCACAGGGTCCAGGGGAGAATGAGCAGTTCTTC. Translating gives CSAQGPGENEQFF.

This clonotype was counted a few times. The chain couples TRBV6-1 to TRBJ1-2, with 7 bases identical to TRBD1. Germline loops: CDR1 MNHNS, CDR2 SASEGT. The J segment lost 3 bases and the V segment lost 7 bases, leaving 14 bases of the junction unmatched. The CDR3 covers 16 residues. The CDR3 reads CASKQGITAQHYGYTF. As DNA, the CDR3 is TGTGCCAGCAAACAGGGGATAACAGCCCAGCACTATGGCTACACCTTC.

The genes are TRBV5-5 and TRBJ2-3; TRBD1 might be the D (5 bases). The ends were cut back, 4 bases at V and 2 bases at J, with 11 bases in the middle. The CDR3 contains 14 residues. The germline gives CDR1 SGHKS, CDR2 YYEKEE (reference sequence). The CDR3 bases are TGTGCCAGCAGCCAAGAGACAGCCACAGATACGCAGTATTTT. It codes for CASSQETATDTQYF.

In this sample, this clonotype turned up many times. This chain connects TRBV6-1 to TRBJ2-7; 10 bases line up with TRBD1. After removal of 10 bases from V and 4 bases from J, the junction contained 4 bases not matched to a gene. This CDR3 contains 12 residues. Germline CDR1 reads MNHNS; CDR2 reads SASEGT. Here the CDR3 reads CATGQGDYEQYV. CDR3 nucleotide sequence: TGTGCCACCGGACAGGGGGATTACGAGCAGTACGTC.